The next 18 T cell receptor beta chains were all read from a single sample in a study of blood T cell repertoires in COVID-19. Libraries were prepared by immunoSEQ multiplex PCR; TCRdb keeps only in-frame clonotypes and omits some of them. The table records approximately 150,000 clones, 76% of them present only once. Sequencing used peripheral blood. The receptors shown here come from a man aged 55-75 years with acute or convalescent COVID-19.

This clone was detected only once. The CDR3 loop reads CASSEQGNSDEQYF. The CDR3 nucleotides are TGTGCCAGCAGCGAACAGGGAAATAGCGACGAGCAGTACTTC. The V gene is TRBV9, the J gene TRBJ2-7, with D tentatively TRBD1 (6 bases). This CDR3 contains 14 residues. The V gene lost 3 bases and the J gene lost 5 bases, with 15 bases spanning the gap. Germline CDR1 reads SGDLS; CDR2 reads YYNGEE.

The chain uses TRBV7-2 and TRBJ1-4; D gene uncertain. The germline V gene encodes CDR1 SGHTA and CDR2 FQGNSA. The CDR3 loop spans 13 amino acids. V shed 1 base and J shed 5 bases, with 5 bases lying between them. DNA of the CDR3: TGTGCCAGCAGCTTAGTGCTAAATGAAAAACTGTTTTTT. This sequence encodes CASSLVLNEKLFF.

A few counts support this clone. This chain connects TRBV10-1 to TRBJ2-1; maybe TRBD2 (5 bases). This CDR3 has 12 residues. V lost 8 bases to trimming and J lost 7 bases, with 12 bases between them. CDR1 and CDR2 (germline): WNHNN, SYGVQD (reference sequence). Written as DNA, the CDR3 is TGCGCCAGCGGGGAGAGTTGGAATGAGCAGTTCTTC. Its translation: CASGESWNEQFF.

The chain links TRBV29-1 to TRBJ2-1; unclear D gene. This CDR3 contains 13 residues. Germline CDR1 and CDR2: SQVTM and ANQGSEA. Between the trimmed V and J ends, which lost 0 bases and 8 bases, there was a span of 11 bases. CDR3 sequence (DNA): TGCAGCGTTGAAGAGCGGCTTACCGATGAGCAGTTCTTC. Protein product: CSVEERLTDEQFF.

The rearrangement links TRBV5-4 to TRBJ2-3; TRBD1 is a possible D gene (5 bases). CDR1 SGHNT and CDR2 YYREEE come from the germline V gene (reference sequence). V lost 4 bases to trimming and J lost 0 bases, with 12 bases between them. The CDR3 loop spans 15 amino acids. The CDR3 DNA is TGTGCCAGCAGCACTGGACAACCCAGCACAGATACGCAGTATTTT. Translating it yields CASSTGQPSTDTQYF.

The chain joins TRBV11-2 to TRBJ2-2; D is ambiguous. The V end was cut by 5 bases, the J end by 4 bases, with 8 bases between. Looked up from germline, CDR1 is SGHAT and CDR2 is FQNNGV. The CDR3 length is 13 residues. The CDR3 protein is CASSLTRTGELFF. CDR3 nucleotide sequence: TGTGCCAGCAGCCTTACACGCACCGGGGAGCTGTTTTTT.

CDR3 in amino acids: CASSPPFPQETQYF. In DNA form, the CDR3 reads TGTGCCAGCTCACCACCGTTCCCGCAAGAGACCCAGTACTTC. The gene calls are TRBV18 and TRBJ2-5; D is uncertain. The CDR3 totals 14 residues. V lost 0 bases, J lost 2 bases, and 7 bases lay in between. Germline V CDR1 and CDR2: KGHSH, LQKENI.

Only one count was recorded for this clone. This sequence joins TRBV5-1 and TRBJ2-1; 10 bases fit TRBD2. The junction had 17 bases not matched to a gene; V was cut back by 1 base and J by 4 bases. The CDR3 is 20 residues long. Germline V gene sequence: CDR1 SGHRS, CDR2 YFSETQ. The CDR3 reads CASSLIHLAGGSPLYNEQFF. CDR3 nucleotide sequence: TGCGCCAGCAGCTTGATACACTTAGCGGGAGGCTCCCCCTTATACAATGAGCAGTTCTTC. Supplemented by reference TRBV5-1 and TRBJ2-1, the full variable domain reads KAGVTQTPRYLIKTRGQQVTLSCSPISGHRSVSWYQQTPGQGLQFLFEYFSETQRNKGNFPGRFSGRQFSNSRSEMNVSTLELGDSALYLCASSLIHLAGGSPLYNEQFFGPGTRLTVL.

This clone was found a few times. This sequence joins TRBV5-1 and TRBJ1-4; 7 nucleotides align to TRBD1. This CDR3 has 15 amino acids. In germline, CDR1 is SGHRS, CDR2 YFSETQ. With V trimmed by 3 bases and J by 8 bases, 10 bases remained unmatched. The CDR3 DNA sequence: TGCGCCAGCAGCTGGGGGGACAGAGAGACGGAAAAACTGTTTTTT. Amino acid sequence: CASSWGDRETEKLFF. Full variable domain (missing parts from reference TRBV5-1 and TRBJ1-4): KAGVTQTPRYLIKTRGQQVTLSCSPISGHRSVSWYQQTPGQGLQFLFEYFSETQRNKGNFPGRFSGRQFSNSRSEMNVSTLELGDSALYLCASSWGDRETEKLFFGSGTQLSVL.

The chain links TRBV27 to TRBJ2-7, with 8 positions matching TRBD1. CDR1 and CDR2 from the germline V gene are MNHEY and SMNVEV (reference sequence). The CDR3 loop spans 11 amino acids. With V trimmed by 6 bases and J by 13 bases, 8 bases remained unmatched. As DNA, the CDR3 is TGTGCCAGCAGGTCGGGACAGGATATTTACTTC. Its translation is CASRSGQDIYF.

The chain employs TRBV5-6 and TRBJ2-3, with 15 bases matching TRBD2. V trimming: 3 bases; J trimming: 5 bases; junction bases outside the gene matches: 1. Germline CDR1 is SGHDT and CDR2 is YYEEEE. The CDR3 has 15 amino acids. The CDR3 reads CASSSGLAGGDTQYF. DNA for the CDR3: TGTGCCAGCAGCTCGGGACTAGCGGGAGGAGATACGCAGTATTTT.

The rearrangement joins TRBV11-2 to TRBJ2-5; 7 nucleotides match TRBD1. The CDR3 spans 16 residues. Germline trimming cut 4 bases from V and 2 bases from J; bases unmatched to any gene: 10. CDR1 SGHAT and CDR2 FQNNGV come from the germline V gene. In DNA form, the CDR3 reads TGTGCCAGCAGCTCTCACAGGGGTGGTAGACAAGAGACCCAGTACTTC. Amino acids: CASSSHRGGRQETQYF.

The J gene is TRBJ2-7, the V gene TRBV6-5; 10 nucleotides match TRBD1. Looked up from germline, CDR1 is MNHEY and CDR2 is SVGAGI. This CDR3 spans 16 amino acids. Trimming cost V 1 base and J 6 bases; bases outside gene matches: 9. CDR3: CASSYYTRGTGAEQYF. The CDR3 DNA follows: TGTGCCAGCAGTTACTATACCCGCGGGACAGGGGCCGAGCAGTACTTC.

On this clone itself: Within the sample, other DNA sequences also encode this same CDR3. The CDR3: CASSQGLAGGDTQYF. DNA for the CDR3: TGCGCCAGCAGCCAGGGACTAGCGGGAGGGGATACGCAGTATTTT. V usage is TRBV4-1 and J usage is TRBJ2-3; 16 bases match TRBD2. Germline values: CDR1 MGHRA, CDR2 YSYEKL. The trim removed 3 bases at V and 6 bases at J, leaving 0 bases unmatched. This CDR3 has 15 residues.

This chain links TRBV11-3 with TRBJ2-2; no firm D call. Germline CDR1 is SGHNT and CDR2 is YENEEA. V shed 5 bases and J shed 6 bases, with 13 bases lying between them. The CDR3 extends over 14 amino acids. CDR3 residues: CASSPPLQAGELFF. The CDR3 nucleotides read TGTGCCAGCAGCCCGCCTCTTCAGGCCGGGGAGCTGTTTTTT. Full variable domain (rest looked up from reference TRBV11-3 and TRBJ2-2): EAGVVQSPRYKIIEKKQPVAFWCNPISGHNTLYWYLQNLGQGPELLIRYENEEAVDDSQLPKDRFSAERLKGVDSTLKIQPAELGDSAVYLCASSPPLQAGELFFGEGSRLTVL.

The sample holds a few counts of this clone. CDR3 in DNA: TGTGCCAGCAGCCTACAGGGGGAGAATCAGCCCCAGCATTTT. Its protein product is CASSLQGENQPQHF. V is TRBV6-6 and J is TRBJ1-5; 8 positions match TRBD1. CDR1 and CDR2 from the germline V gene are MNHNY and SVGAGI (reference sequence). Trimming at V came to 6 bases and at J to 4 bases, leaving 5 bases not matched to a gene. The length of the CDR3 is 14 residues.

This clone was detected only a few times. The V call is TRBV9, the J call TRBJ2-7; 7 bases are shared with TRBD2. Trimming at V came to 4 bases and at J to 4 bases, leaving 8 bases not matched to a gene. This CDR3 is built from 14 residues. Germline V lookup: CDR1 SGDLS, CDR2 YYNGEE. The CDR3 DNA is TGTGCCAGCAGCCTTAGTGGGACTAATTACGAGCAGTACTTC. As protein: CASSLSGTNYEQYF.

The V gene is TRBV7-6, the J gene TRBJ2-7; 13 nucleotides align to TRBD2. There are 16 residues in the CDR3. Germline V gives CDR1 SGHVS, CDR2 FNYEAQ. With 3 bases clipped from V and 2 bases from J, the junction kept 4 bases outside the gene matches. The CDR3 DNA reads as TGTGCCAGCAGCTTCGGACTAGCGGGAGTACCCTACGAGCAGTACTTC. Amino acids: CASSFGLAGVPYEQYF.